The 21 T cell receptor beta chains in this list originate from one sample, sequenced in a study of shared T cell receptors in the human thymus. Sequencing used immunoSEQ multiplex PCR; TCRdb keeps in-frame clones, though not all of them. The sample contains roughly 700,000 clones, over 75% of which appear only once. These data are also associated with another study on human thymus T cells.

Sequencing was done on a sample of thymocytes. These receptors all come from a boy under three years old with a congenital heart defect.

V gene TRBV5-4 combines with J gene TRBJ2-1, with a weak D call TRBD2 (5 bases). CDR1 and CDR2 from the germline V gene are SGHNT and YYREEE (reference sequence). CDR3 length: 13 amino acids. The V end was cut by 4 bases, the J end by 9 bases, with 14 bases between. Written as DNA, the CDR3 is TGTGCCAGCAGCACGGAGATACGGGGTGAGCAGTTCTTC. This gives the protein CASSTEIRGEQFF. Variable domain in full (rest from reference TRBV5-4 and TRBJ2-1): ETGVTQSPTHLIKTRGQQVTLRCSSQSGHNTVSWYQQALGQGPQFIFQYYREEENGRGNFPPRFSGLQFPNYSSELNVNALELDDSALYLCASSTEIRGEQFFGPGTRLTVL.

The V call is TRBV6-1, the J call TRBJ1-2; no reliable D call. This CDR3 is built from 12 residues. V shed 11 bases and J shed 8 bases, with 18 bases lying between them. The germline gives CDR1 MNHNS, CDR2 SASEGT. CDR3: CALRSGMWGYTF. Written as DNA, the CDR3 is TGTGCCCTCAGGTCGGGGATGTGGGGCTACACCTTC.

J is TRBJ2-5 and V is TRBV29-1; TRBD2 aligns across 8 bases. The J call may be in error: the DNA end matches TRBJ2-7 better. The CDR3 sequence is 16 residues long. In germline, CDR1 is SQVTM, CDR2 ANQGSEA. CDR3 sequence: CSVGLAGKTSVVEQYF. In DNA form, the CDR3 reads TGCAGCGTTGGGCTAGCGGGCAAGACGAGCGTCGTCGAGCAGTACTTC.

The chain couples TRBV7-3 to TRBJ2-2; 11 bases are a match to TRBD2. CDR1 SGHTA and CDR2 FQGTGA come from the germline V gene. Trimming at V came to 5 bases and at J to 3 bases, leaving 5 bases not matched to a gene. The CDR3 runs to 16 residues. As DNA, the CDR3 is TGTGCCAGCAGCCTCAGGGGACTAGCGGACACCGGGGAGCTGTTTTTT. It codes for CASSLRGLADTGELFF.

The chain combines TRBV4-1 with TRBJ1-1, with 7 bases aligning to TRBD1. Germline V gene data show CDR1 as MGHRA and CDR2 as YSYEKL. V dropped 0 bases and J dropped 1; count of bases not matched to a gene: 8. The CDR3 runs 17 residues. The CDR3 nucleotides read TGCGCCAGCAGCCAAGAGAGGAGGGGACAGCGGAACACTGAAGCTTTCTTT. Protein product: CASSQERRGQRNTEAFF.

V gene TRBV15 combines with J gene TRBJ2-2; TRBD1 is a possible D gene (6 bases). Trimming took 0 bases from V and 1 from J, leaving 9 bases between them. This CDR3 is 16 amino acids long. The germline gives CDR1 LNHNV, CDR2 YYDKDF (reference sequence). The CDR3 reads CATSRDGDMNTGELFF. CDR3 in DNA: TGTGCCACCAGCAGAGATGGGGACATGAACACCGGGGAGCTGTTTTTT.

This chain connects TRBV27 to TRBJ2-7, with TRBD2 matching 8 bases. Looked up from germline, CDR1 is MNHEY and CDR2 is SMNVEV (reference sequence). The CDR3 consists of 14 residues. Trimming took 3 bases from V and 4 from J; bases not matched to a gene: 5. The CDR3 DNA is TGTGCCAGCAGTTTGGCGGGAGGAGGGTACGAGCAGTACTTC. This sequence encodes CASSLAGGGYEQYF.

The V gene is TRBV15, the J gene TRBJ2-1; 11 bases are shared with TRBD2. Germline assignment: CDR1 LNHNV and CDR2 YYDKDF (reference sequence). The CDR3 totals 17 residues. V trimming: 3 bases; J trimming: 2 bases; junction bases outside the gene matches: 6. The CDR3 DNA reads TGTGCCACCAGCAGGCTCGCGGGACTAGCGGCCTACAATGAGCAGTTCTTC. Translated, it gives CATSRLAGLAAYNEQFF.

In this sample, this clone turned up a few times. The same CDR3 arises from other DNA sequences in this sample as well. The V call is TRBV29-1, the J call TRBJ2-5, with D possibly matching TRBD2 (5 bases). Germline loops: CDR1 SQVTM, CDR2 ANQGSEA. The CDR3 has 12 amino acids. Trimming removed 2 bases at V and 6 bases at J, with 10 bases between. CDR3 coding DNA: TGCAGCGTTGAATCAGGCGGGCAGACCCAGTACTTC. Its translation: CSVESGGQTQYF.

The DNA for the CDR3 is TGTGCCAGTAGTATTTCCGCGACAGGGACCTTAGAGGGCTACTATGGCTACACCTTC. Protein sequence: CASSISATGTLEGYYGYTF. J is TRBJ1-2 and V is TRBV19, with 7 nucleotides matching TRBD1. The V gene's germline CDR1 is LNHDA and CDR2 SQIVND (reference sequence). This CDR3 has 19 amino acids. V dropped 3 bases and J dropped 3; count of bases not matched to a gene: 19.

The V gene is TRBV4-3, the J gene TRBJ2-2; TRBD1 might be the D (6 bases). CDR1 is LGHNA, CDR2 YSLEER, per germline. V was trimmed by 1 base and J by 0 bases, leaving 18 bases between them. This CDR3 has 19 residues. CDR3 sequence: CASSQAVNTGSTNTGELFF. The CDR3 DNA sequence: TGCGCCAGCAGCCAAGCCGTCAACACAGGGTCCACGAACACCGGGGAGCTGTTTTTT.

The chain recombines TRBV19 with TRBJ1-2, with D maybe TRBD1 (5 bases). Trimming took 1 base from V and 3 from J, leaving 15 bases between them. The CDR3 is 16 amino acids. Germline loops: CDR1 LNHDA, CDR2 SQIVND (reference sequence). The CDR3 DNA sequence: TGTGCCAGTAGTATAGGACAGTCGAATATTTACTATGGCTACACCTTC. This codes for CASSIGQSNIYYGYTF. The complete variable domain, with remaining parts taken from reference TRBV19 and TRBJ1-2, reads DGGITQSPKYLFRKEGQNVTLSCEQNLNHDAMYWYRQDPGQGLRLIYYSQIVNDFQKGDIAEGYSVSREKKESFPLTVTSAQKNPTAFYLCASSIGQSNIYYGYTFGSGTRLTVV.

DNA for the CDR3: TGTGCCAGCAGCTCGCGACCGGGACAGTATAATGAAAAACTGTTTTTT. It yields the protein CASSSRPGQYNEKLFF. The chain couples TRBV5-6 to TRBJ1-4, with TRBD1 identical over 7 bases. Germline V gives CDR1 SGHDT, CDR2 YYEEEE. V was pared by 3 bases and J by 4 bases, with 9 bases of the junction left unmatched. The CDR3 is 16 residues long. Filled out from reference TRBV5-6 and TRBJ1-4, the complete variable domain reads DAGVTQSPTHLIKTRGQQVTLRCSPKSGHDTVSWYQQALGQGPQFIFQYYEEEERQRGNFPDRFSGHQFPNYSSELNVNALLLGDSALYLCASSSRPGQYNEKLFFGSGTQLSVL.

This clone was picked up one time. DNA of the CDR3: TGTGCCAGCAGTTCGCGAGCGGGGAGAGTCTACGAGCAGTACTTC. As protein: CASSSRAGRVYEQYF. J is TRBJ2-7 and V is TRBV27, with TRBD2 identical over 7 bases. The germline gives CDR1 MNHEY, CDR2 SMNVEV (reference sequence). With V trimmed by 4 bases and J by 3 bases, 9 bases remained unmatched. This CDR3 comprises 15 residues.

The chain recombines TRBV25-1 with TRBJ2-3; 9 nucleotides line up with TRBD2. The CDR3 is 16 residues long. Per the germline V gene, CDR1 is MGHDK and CDR2 is SYGVNS. The trim removed 2 bases at V and 1 base at J, leaving 4 bases unmatched. In nucleotides, the CDR3 is TGTGCCAGCAGTGAAGCGACTAGCGGCCGCACAGATACGCAGTATTTT. This encodes CASSEATSGRTDTQYF.

This chain uses TRBV7-6 with TRBJ1-2; TRBD1 matches at 8 bases. CDR1 is SGHVS, CDR2 FNYEAQ, per germline. CDR3 size: 15 residues. With V trimmed by 1 base and J by 8 bases, 9 bases remained unmatched. CDR3 nucleotides: TGTGCCAGCAGCTTAGTGCAGGGGGCTCTGGGGGGCTACACCTTC. This translates into CASSLVQGALGGYTF.

This clone was recorded only once. The chain is built from TRBV19 and TRBJ2-1, with 10 bases lining up with TRBD2. The CDR3 loop spans 14 amino acids. The germline V gene has CDR1 LNHDA and CDR2 SQIVND (reference sequence). Trimming removed 6 bases from V and 9 bases from J; junction bases left unmatched: 8. In DNA form, the CDR3 reads TGTGCCAGTAGCTCGGGACTAGCGTTTGGTGAGCAGTTCTTC. Protein product: CASSSGLAFGEQFF. The full variable domain, with the rest looked up from reference TRBV19 and TRBJ2-1, is DGGITQSPKYLFRKEGQNVTLSCEQNLNHDAMYWYRQDPGQGLRLIYYSQIVNDFQKGDIAEGYSVSREKKESFPLTVTSAQKNPTAFYLCASSSGLAFGEQFFGPGTRLTVL.

The chain recombines TRBV6-4 with TRBJ2-7, with D perhaps TRBD1 (6 bases). There are 15 residues in the CDR3. V lost 8 bases and J lost 2, with 19 bases in between. Germline V gives CDR1 MRHNA, CDR2 SNTAGT. The DNA of the CDR3 is TGTGCCAGCTACATTCCGGGACAAGGAGCCTACGAGCAGTACTTC. As protein: CASYIPGQGAYEQYF.

The CDR3 is CASSFGGPPVETQYF. The CDR3 nucleotides read TGTGCCAGCAGTTTCGGGGGGCCCCCCGTAGAGACCCAGTACTTC. This rearrangement joins TRBV6-5 to TRBJ2-5; TRBD2 might be the D (7 bases). Trimming took 4 bases from V and 4 from J, leaving 16 bases between them. CDR3 length: 15 amino acids. Germline V gives CDR1 MNHEY, CDR2 SVGAGI.

The chain links TRBV28 to TRBJ2-5; D gene ambiguous. Per the germline V gene, CDR1 is MDHEN and CDR2 is SYDVKM. Between the trimmed V and J ends, which lost 8 bases and 1 base, there was a span of 8 bases. This CDR3 has 12 residues. CDR3 coding DNA: TGTGCCAGCTCACAGTTCCAAGAGACCCAGTACTTC. It specifies CASSQFQETQYF.

In this sample, this clone turned up once. J is TRBJ2-5 and V is TRBV7-6, with TRBD2 matching 11 bases. Matching the DNA end better, TRBJ2-7 makes the J call doubtful. CDR1 and CDR2 from the germline V gene are SGHVS and FNYEAQ. This CDR3 has 14 residues. CDR3 residues: CASSLGLAGYEQYF. In DNA form, the CDR3 reads TGTGCCAGCAGCTTAGGACTAGCGGGATACGAGCAGTACTTC.